The clone carrying this TCR beta chain was picked up a small number of times. These data come from a study of blood T cell repertoires in COVID-19. About the study: Spain, Italy and the United States supplied samples that represented acute and convalescent COVID-19. PBMCs, B-cell-depleted T cells, or T cells were the source of the cDNA or gDNA that made up the material.

This CDR3 has 16 amino acids. Unmatched junction bases numbered 6, after V lost 3 bases and J lost 4 bases. The germline V gene encodes CDR1 MDHEN and CDR2 SYDVKM. Authors' processing steps: Researchers report that nucleated cell counts were estimated from reference gene primer amplification. The method was immunoSEQ multiplex PCR; TCRdb's version includes in-frame clones alone and lacks a portion of them. That table supplies the V and J calls and clone size; D and trimming were determined from the DNA. The sample has roughly 330,000 clones, around 88% seen once; the top ten hold 1.2%. The sequenced sample consisted of peripheral blood. The chain is built from TRBV28 and TRBJ1-3; 10 positions agree with TRBD1. This clonotype was sampled from a woman between 45 and 65 years old with acute or convalescent COVID-19. CDR3 DNA: TGTGCCAGCAGTTTGCCGGACAGGGGGGGAGGAAACACCATATATTTT. Translating gives CASSLPDRGGGNTIYF.